This TCR beta chain was documented in a study of early T cells in non-severe SARS-CoV-2 infection. The overall study: It was bulk RNA from unsorted whole blood that was sequenced, and the chains were unpaired.

A note on this clonotype: Its specificity is unknown.

Unique molecular identifiers tagged individual cDNA molecules. TCRdb passed the 5' RACE reads through MiXCR, listing each CDR3 protein once. The sample records roughly 100,000 distinct CDR3 sequences, about 12% being singletons. Germline CDR1 reads SGHRS; CDR2 reads YFSETQ. V gave up 2 bases and J gave up 2 bases, with 7 bases separating them. The CDR3 has 13 amino acids. Study-level points and caveats: VDJdb matching favored anti-spike CD8 responses, missing private and CD4 specificities.

Sequences were derived from whole blood, sampled at baseline. This TCR was sampled from an adult who was a healthcare worker with PCR-confirmed SARS-CoV-2 infection or an uninfected control (not recorded which). J is TRBJ2-5 and V is TRBV5-1; D uncertain. This CDR3 reads CASSLPSQETQYF. CDR3 sequence (DNA): TGCGCCAGCAGCTTACCTAGTCAAGAGACCCAGTACTTC.